This record covers a single T cell receptor beta chain. The sample comes from a study of shared clonotypes between healthy human individuals. Naive CD8 cells lacked CD45RO and underwent positive selection for CCR7, leaving out terminally differentiated effector memory CD45RA+ cells. CDR3 length: 17 residues. Germline lookup yields CDR1 MNHEY and CDR2 SMNVEV (reference sequence). V was pared by 2 bases and J by 1 base, with 6 bases of the junction left unmatched. Sequenced by immunoSEQ multiplex PCR; TCRdb stores in-frame clones only, minus some. The sample shows hundreds of thousands of clones, 95% to 96% of them seen only once.

The source is a woman aged 30 to 39 in good health. The chain uses TRBV27 and TRBJ2-7, with 12 nucleotides matching TRBD2. The specimen was naive CD8+ T cells sorted from blood. The CDR3 spells CASSLVLAGGQSYEQYF. CDR3 in DNA: TGTGCCAGCAGTTTAGTACTAGCGGGAGGCCAATCCTACGAGCAGTACTTC.